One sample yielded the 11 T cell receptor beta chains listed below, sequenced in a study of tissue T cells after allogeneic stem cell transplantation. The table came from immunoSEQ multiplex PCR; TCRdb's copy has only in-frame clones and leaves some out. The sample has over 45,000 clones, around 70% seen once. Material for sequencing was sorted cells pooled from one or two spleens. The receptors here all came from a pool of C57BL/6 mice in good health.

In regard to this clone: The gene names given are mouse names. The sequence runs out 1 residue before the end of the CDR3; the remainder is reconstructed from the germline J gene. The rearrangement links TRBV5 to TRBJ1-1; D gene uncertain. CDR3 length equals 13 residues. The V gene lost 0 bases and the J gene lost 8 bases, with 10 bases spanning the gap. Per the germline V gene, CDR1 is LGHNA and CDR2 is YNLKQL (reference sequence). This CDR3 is CASSQEGGREVFF. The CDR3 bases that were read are TGTGCCAGCAGCCAAGAGGGAGGGAGGGAAGTCTTC.

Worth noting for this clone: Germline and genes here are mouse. The CDR3 bases that were read are TGTGCCAGCTCTCCGGGACTGGGGGGGCGCGTCTATGAACAGTAC. This sequence encodes CASSPGLGGRVYEQY. The entire CDR3 is CASSPGLGGRVYEQYF. The rearrangement joins TRBV12-2 to TRBJ2-7, with TRBD2 matching over 14 bases. The read terminates 1 residue ahead of where the CDR3 ends, so the germline J gene completes it. The V gene end was trimmed by 2 bases and the J gene end by 3 bases; junction bases not matched to a gene: 5. The CDR3 runs to 16 residues. In germline, CDR1 is SGHLS, CDR2 HYDKME.

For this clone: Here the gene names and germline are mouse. CDR3 residues: CASSGGQGSGNTLYF. The covered CDR3 bases are TGTGCCAGCAGTGGAGGGCAGGGTTCTGGAAATACGCTCTAT. The chain uses TRBV13-1 and TRBJ1-3; TRBD1 might be the D (5 bases). The read halts 1 residue ahead of the CDR3 end, with the missing end drawn from the germline J gene. The CDR3 spans 15 residues. Germline CDR1 reads NSHNY; CDR2 reads SYGAGN. Trimming left V 3 bases short and J 0 bases short, with 10 bases between.

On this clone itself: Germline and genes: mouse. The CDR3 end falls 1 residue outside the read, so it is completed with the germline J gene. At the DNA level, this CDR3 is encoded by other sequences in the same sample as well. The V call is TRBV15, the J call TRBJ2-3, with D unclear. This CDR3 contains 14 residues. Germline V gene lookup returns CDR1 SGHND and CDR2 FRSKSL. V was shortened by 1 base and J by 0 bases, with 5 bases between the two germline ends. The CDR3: CASSLGGSAETLYF. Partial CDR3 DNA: TGTGCCAGCAGTTTAGGGGGAAGTGCAGAAACGCTGTAT.

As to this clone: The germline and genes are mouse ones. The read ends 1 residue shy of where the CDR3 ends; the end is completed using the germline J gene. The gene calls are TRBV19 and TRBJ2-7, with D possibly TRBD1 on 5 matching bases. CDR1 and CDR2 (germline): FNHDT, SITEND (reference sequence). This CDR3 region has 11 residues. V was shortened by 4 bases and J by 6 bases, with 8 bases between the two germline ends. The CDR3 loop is CASSYRIEQYF. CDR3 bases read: TGTGCCAGCAGTTACAGGATTGAACAGTAC.

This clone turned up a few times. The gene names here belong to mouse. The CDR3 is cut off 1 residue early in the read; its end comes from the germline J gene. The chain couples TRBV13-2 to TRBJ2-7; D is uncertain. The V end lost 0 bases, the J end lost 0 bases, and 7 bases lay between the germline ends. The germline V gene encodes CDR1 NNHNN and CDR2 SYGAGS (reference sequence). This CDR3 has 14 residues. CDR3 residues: CASGDAGNSYEQYF. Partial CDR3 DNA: TGTGCCAGCGGTGATGCGGGGAACTCCTATGAACAGTAC.

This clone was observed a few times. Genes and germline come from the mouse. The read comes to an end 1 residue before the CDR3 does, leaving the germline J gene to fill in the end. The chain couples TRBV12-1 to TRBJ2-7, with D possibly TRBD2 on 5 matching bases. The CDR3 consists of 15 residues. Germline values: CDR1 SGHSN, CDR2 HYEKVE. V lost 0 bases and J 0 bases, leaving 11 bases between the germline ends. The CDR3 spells CASSLGPGSSYEQYF. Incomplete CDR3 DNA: TGTGCCAGCTCTCTCGGTCCTGGGAGCTCCTATGAACAGTAC.

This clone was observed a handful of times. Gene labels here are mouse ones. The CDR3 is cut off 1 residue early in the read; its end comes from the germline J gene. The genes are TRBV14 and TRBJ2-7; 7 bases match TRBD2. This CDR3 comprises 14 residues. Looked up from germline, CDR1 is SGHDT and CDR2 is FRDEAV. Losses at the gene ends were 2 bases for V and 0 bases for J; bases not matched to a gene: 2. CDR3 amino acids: CASSLLGSSYEQYF. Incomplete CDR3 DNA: TGTGCCAGCAGTTTACTGGGGAGCTCCTATGAACAGTAC. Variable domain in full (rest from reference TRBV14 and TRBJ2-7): EAGVTQSPRYAVLQEGQAVSFWCDPISGHDTLYWYQQPRDQGPQLLVYFRDEAVIDNSQLPSDRFSAVRPKGTNSTLKIQSAKQGDTATYLCASSLLGSSYEQYFGPGTRLTVL.

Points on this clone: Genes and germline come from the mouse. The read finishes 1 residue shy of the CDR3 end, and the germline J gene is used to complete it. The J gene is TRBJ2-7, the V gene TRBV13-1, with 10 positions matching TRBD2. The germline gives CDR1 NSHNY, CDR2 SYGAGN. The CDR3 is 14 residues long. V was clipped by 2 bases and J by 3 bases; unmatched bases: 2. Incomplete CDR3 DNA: TGTGCCAGCAGTGAGGGACTGGGGATCTATGAACAGTAC. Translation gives CASSEGLGIYEQY. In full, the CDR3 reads CASSEGLGIYEQYF.

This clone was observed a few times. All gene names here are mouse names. The sequenced CDR3 bases are TGCACCTGCAGTGCAGACCAGGGCACAGAAGTCTTC. Amino acids: CTCSADQGTEVF. The CDR3 reads in full as CTCSADQGTEVFF. The chain links TRBV1 to TRBJ1-1; tentative D call: TRBD1 (5 bases). The read ends 1 residue early relative to the CDR3; the germline J gene fills the gap. V was trimmed by 0 bases and J by 4 bases, leaving 6 bases between them. The CDR3 spans 13 residues. CDR1 and CDR2 from the germline V gene are NSQYPW and LRSPGD (reference sequence). Based on the CDR3 plus reference TRBV1 and TRBJ1-1, the full variable domain is VTLLEQNPRWRLVPRGQAVNLRCILKNSQYPWMSWYQQDLQKQLQWLFTLRSPGDKEVKSLPGADYLATRVTDTELRLQVANMSQGRTLYCTCSADQGTEVFFGKGTRLTVV.

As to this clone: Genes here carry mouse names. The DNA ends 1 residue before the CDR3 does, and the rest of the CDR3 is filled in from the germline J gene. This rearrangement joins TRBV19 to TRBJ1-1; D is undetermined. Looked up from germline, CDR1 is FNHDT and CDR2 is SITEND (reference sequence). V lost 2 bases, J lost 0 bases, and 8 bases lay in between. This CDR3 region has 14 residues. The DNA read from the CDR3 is TGTGCCAGCAGTATTTCGACAACAAACACAGAAGTCTTC. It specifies CASSISTTNTEVF. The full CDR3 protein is CASSISTTNTEVFF.